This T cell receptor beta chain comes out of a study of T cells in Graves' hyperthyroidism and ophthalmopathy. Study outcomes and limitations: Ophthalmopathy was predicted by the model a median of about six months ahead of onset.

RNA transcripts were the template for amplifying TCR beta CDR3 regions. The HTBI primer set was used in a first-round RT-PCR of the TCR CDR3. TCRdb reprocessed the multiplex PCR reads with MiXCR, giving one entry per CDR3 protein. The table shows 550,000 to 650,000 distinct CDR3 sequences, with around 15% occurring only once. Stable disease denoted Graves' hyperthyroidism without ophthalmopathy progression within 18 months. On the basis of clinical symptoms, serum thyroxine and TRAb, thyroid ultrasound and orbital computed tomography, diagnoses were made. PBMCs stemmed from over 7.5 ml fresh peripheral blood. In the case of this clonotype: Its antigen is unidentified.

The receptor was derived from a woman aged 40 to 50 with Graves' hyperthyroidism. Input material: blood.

CDR3 in amino acids: CASSFMTGANYGYTF. CDR3 nucleotide sequence: TGTGCCAGCAGCTTTATGACAGGGGCTAACTATGGCTACACCTTC. The chain carries TRBV7-2 and TRBJ1-2; 8 nucleotides match TRBD1. The CDR3 totals 15 residues. J was trimmed by 0 bases and V by 3 bases; bases with no gene match: 3. CDR1 and CDR2 from the germline V gene are SGHTA and FQGNSA.